Below, 25 T cell receptor beta chains from the same sample are listed, as sequenced in a study of CD8+ T cells in alopecia areata. After isolation, RNA underwent reverse transcription to generate cDNA as the sequencing template. Repertoires were generated with immunoSEQ multiplex PCR, while TCRdb's copy carries only in-frame clones and drops some. The table shows about 140,000 clones, with 45% to 60% occurring only once. Sequences were obtained from CD4+ T cells sorted from blood. Receptor source: a human donor in good health.

This chain joins TRBV30 and TRBJ2-6; D call uncertain. This CDR3 comprises 15 residues. With 0 bases removed from V and 4 bases from J, the gap between germline ends came to 10 bases. Germline CDR1 and CDR2: GTSNPN and SVGIG (reference sequence). CDR3 coding DNA: TGTGCCTGGAGTGTTCAGTCGGCGGGGGCCAACGTCCTGACTTTC. It encodes CAWSVQSAGANVLTF. Drawing the rest from reference TRBV30 and TRBJ2-6, the complete variable domain is SQTIHQWPATLVQPVGSPLSLECTVEGTSNPNLYWYRQAAGRGLQLLFYSVGIGQISSEVPQNLSASRPQDRQFILSSKKLLLSDSGFYLCAWSVQSAGANVLTFGAGSRLTVL.

Turning to this clone: The conserved final phenylalanine or tryptophan is absent from the CDR3, which likely points to a read error. No DNA is shown, since the ends of the CDR3 on it are uncertain; the CDR3 is the one TCRdb lists. The chain employs TRBV6-5 and TRBJ2-2. Including both end residues, the CDR3 is 9 amino acids long. Per the germline V gene, CDR1 is MNHEY and CDR2 is SVGAGI. The CDR3 sequence: CASSYSKPL.

This clone appeared a single time. This chain joins TRBV29-1 and TRBJ2-7; 8 nucleotides agree with TRBD2. This CDR3 comprises 13 residues. The V segment lost 4 bases and the J segment 2 bases; nucleotides outside the gene matches: 4. The germline gives CDR1 SQVTM, CDR2 ANQGSEA. The chain's CDR3 is CSVGLALAYEQYF. The CDR3 DNA reads TGCAGCGTTGGACTAGCGCTCGCCTACGAGCAGTACTTC.

This clone was observed a single time. The chain joins TRBV7-9 to TRBJ2-3, with D perhaps matching TRBD1 or TRBD2 (5 bases each). This CDR3 region has 12 residues. Germline CDR1 and CDR2: SEHNR and FQNEAQ (reference sequence). Trimming took off 2 bases at V and 6 bases at J, with 6 bases between the two ends. CDR3 sequence: CASSLRDDTQYF. CDR3 DNA sequence: TGTGCCAGCAGCTTAAGGGACGATACGCAGTATTTT.

The chain recombines TRBV7-2 with TRBJ2-7, with D maybe TRBD2 (5 bases). This CDR3 has 13 residues. V was pared by 4 bases and J by 3 bases, with 10 bases between. CDR1 is SGHTA, CDR2 FQGNSA, per germline. The DNA for the CDR3 is TGTGCCAGCAGCTCTCCGGGGTTCTACGAGCAGTACTTC. Translating it yields CASSSPGFYEQYF.

V is TRBV9 and J is TRBJ2-1; 7 nucleotides agree with TRBD2. The CDR3 runs to 15 residues. Germline V gene sequence: CDR1 SGDLS, CDR2 YYNGEE. The V segment lost 3 bases and the J segment 7 bases; nucleotides outside the gene matches: 10. The CDR3 reads CASSEAGSVWNEQFF. In DNA, the CDR3 is TGTGCCAGCAGCGAAGCGGGATCGGTGTGGAATGAGCAGTTCTTC.

The chain uses TRBV27 and TRBJ2-3; D is possibly TRBD2 (7 bases). This CDR3 is 14 amino acids long. Trimming cost V 11 bases and J 2 bases, with 17 bases left between them. Germline V gives CDR1 MNHEY, CDR2 SMNVEV (reference sequence). CDR3 amino acids: CAQQGGVNTDTQYF. DNA for the CDR3: TGTGCCCAGCAAGGGGGGGTAAACACAGATACGCAGTATTTT.

CDR3: CAIPSGQGVNYGYTF. CDR3 coding DNA: TGTGCCATCCCATCGGGACAGGGGGTTAACTATGGCTACACCTTC. This chain uses TRBV10-3 with TRBJ1-2; 11 bases line up with TRBD1. CDR1 and CDR2 from the germline V gene are ENHRY and SYGVKD. The CDR3 consists of 15 residues. V was pared by 8 bases and J by 1 base, with 6 bases of the junction left unmatched.

About this clone itself: Relative to the germline gene, one junction end is altered; a read error may explain this. The chain's CDR3 is CASYGLAGSSYNEQIF. The CDR3, as DNA: TGTGCCAGCTACGGACTAGCGGGGAGCTCCTACAATGAGCAGATCTTC. The rearrangement uses TRBV28 and TRBJ2-1; 12 bases match TRBD2. The V gene's germline CDR1 is MDHEN and CDR2 SYDVKM. The CDR3 has 16 amino acids. Complete variable domain (other parts from reference TRBV28 and TRBJ2-1): DVKVTQSSRYLVKRTGEKVFLECVQDMDHENMFWYRQDPGLGLRLIYFSYDVKMKEKGDIPEGYSVSREKKERFSLILESASTNQTSMYLCASYGLAGSSYNEQIFGPGTRLTVL.

The gene calls are TRBV30 and TRBJ1-1; D is undetermined. The length of the CDR3 is 18 residues. The V and J ends lost 0 bases and 3 bases respectively, with 23 bases between them. In germline, CDR1 is GTSNPN, CDR2 SVGIG (reference sequence). CDR3: CAWSVRANNRRKDTEAFF. The CDR3 region has the DNA TGTGCCTGGAGTGTACGCGCAAACAATCGGCGGAAGGACACTGAAGCTTTCTTT.

This chain joins TRBV30 and TRBJ2-5; D is perhaps TRBD1 or TRBD2 (5 bases each). Between the trimmed V and J ends, which lost 0 bases and 4 bases, there was a span of 12 bases. The CDR3 runs 14 residues. Germline V gene lookup returns CDR1 GTSNPN and CDR2 SVGIG (reference sequence). The CDR3 here is CAWSVGARGETQYF. Here the CDR3 DNA reads TGTGCCTGGAGTGTCGGGGCCCGAGGAGAGACCCAGTACTTC. Based on the CDR3 plus reference TRBV30 and TRBJ2-5, the full variable domain is SQTIHQWPATLVQPVGSPLSLECTVEGTSNPNLYWYRQAAGRGLQLLFYSVGIGQISSEVPQNLSASRPQDRQFILSSKKLLLSDSGFYLCAWSVGARGETQYFGPGTRLLVL.

The chain combines TRBV29-1 with TRBJ2-5, with D possibly matching TRBD1 (5 bases). Germline V gene sequence: CDR1 SQVTM, CDR2 ANQGSEA. Trimming cost V 3 bases and J 9 bases, with 17 bases left between them. This CDR3 is built from 13 residues. The DNA of the CDR3 is TGCAGCGTTGACTTAAAGGTCCAGGGCCCCCAGTACTTC. This gives the protein CSVDLKVQGPQYF.

The chain carries TRBV15 and TRBJ1-5; 7 bases are shared with TRBD1. Germline V lookup: CDR1 LNHNV, CDR2 YYDKDF (reference sequence). This CDR3 comprises 15 residues. V lost 0 bases and J lost 6; bases outside the gene matches: 5. In DNA, the CDR3 is TGTGCCACCAGCAGAGAGGGACAGTCTGCTCAGCCCCAGCATTTT. Translating gives CATSREGQSAQPQHF.

The chain carries TRBV5-1 and TRBJ1-2; 8 bases are shared with TRBD1. CDR3 length: 14 residues. V was pared by 4 bases and J by 2 bases, with 4 bases of the junction left unmatched. Germline V gene sequence: CDR1 SGHRS, CDR2 YFSETQ. DNA of the CDR3: TGCGCCAGCAGCATGACAGGGGTGAACTATGGCTACACCTTC. Translating it yields CASSMTGVNYGYTF.

This clone was detected only once. The chain combines TRBV29-1 with TRBJ2-6; the D gene is possibly TRBD2 (6 bases). From germline, CDR1 is SQVTM and CDR2 ANQGSEA. The CDR3 loop spans 16 amino acids. The germline V and J ends were trimmed by 2 bases and 1 base, with 12 bases remaining between them. The CDR3 loop reads CSVELVGGSGANVLTF. The CDR3 DNA is TGCAGCGTTGAATTGGTGGGGGGATCTGGGGCCAACGTCCTGACTTTC. Full variable domain (remainder filled in from reference TRBV29-1 and TRBJ2-6): SAVISQKPSRDICQRGTSLTIQCQVDSQVTMMFWYRQQPGQSLTLIATANQGSEATYESGFVIDKFPISRPNLTFSTLTVSNMSPEDSSIYLCSVELVGGSGANVLTFGAGSRLTVL.

This rearrangement joins TRBV4-1 to TRBJ2-2; the D is unclear. Trimming shortened V by 4 bases and J by 6 bases, and 15 bases separated the two germline ends. This CDR3 is built from 15 residues. Germline V CDR1 and CDR2: MGHRA, YSYEKL. The CDR3 DNA reads as TGCGCCAGCAGCCCCTGGCCTCGTAACGCCGGGGAGCTGTTTTTT. This codes for CASSPWPRNAGELFF.

This rearrangement joins TRBV10-3 to TRBJ1-1; D is unresolved. Trimming took off 4 bases at V and 2 bases at J, with 17 bases between the two ends. Per germline, CDR1 ENHRY and CDR2 SYGVKD. The CDR3 sequence is 16 residues long. DNA for the CDR3: TGTGCCATCAGTGCAGGCGTGGAGACTGGAAACACTGAAGCTTTCTTT. It specifies CAISAGVETGNTEAFF.

This clone was detected a few times. V is TRBV7-9 and J is TRBJ2-5; D is ambiguous. The J call is in doubt because the DNA end fits TRBJ2-7 better. Germline values: CDR1 SEHNR, CDR2 FQNEAQ (reference sequence). This CDR3 is 11 amino acids long. CDR3 region: CASSLAREQYF. The CDR3, as DNA: TGTGCCAGCAGCTTGGCCCGCGAGCAGTACTTC.

This clone was observed at least ten times. The chain carries TRBV11-1 and TRBJ2-1; D is perhaps TRBD1 (5 bases). This CDR3 is built from 16 residues. From germline, CDR1 is SGHAT and CDR2 FQDESV (reference sequence). V dropped 6 bases and J dropped 1 base, with 16 bases sitting between them. CDR3 residues: CASSSRQGRSYNEQFF. The CDR3, as DNA: TGTGCCAGCAGTTCCCGGCAGGGAAGGTCCTACAATGAGCAGTTCTTC.

In its sample, this clone was seen many times. V is TRBV12-5 and J is TRBJ2-7; 8 nucleotides line up with TRBD1. Germline V gives CDR1 LGHNT, CDR2 FRNRAP. The CDR3 has 14 amino acids. Trimming removed 0 bases from V and 5 bases from J; junction bases left unmatched: 3. For the CDR3, the DNA is TGTGCTAGTGGTTTGGTACCAGGGGGCCACGAGCAGTACTTC. It codes for CASGLVPGGHEQYF. The variable domain in full, completed from reference TRBV12-5 and TRBJ2-7, reads DARVTQTPRHKVTEMGQEVTMRCQPILGHNTVFWYRQTMMQGLELLAYFRNRAPLDDSGMPKDRFSAEMPDATLATLKIQPSEPRDSAVYFCASGLVPGGHEQYFGPGTRLTVT.

This clone has more than one count but fewer than ten. The chain uses TRBV7-8 and TRBJ1-3; the D gene is possibly TRBD1 (6 bases). Germline lookup yields CDR1 SGHVS and CDR2 FQNEAQ. There are 15 residues in the CDR3. V lost 5 bases and J lost 2, with 13 bases in between. The CDR3 here is CASSESQGAGNTIYF. The DNA for the CDR3 is TGTGCCAGCAGCGAATCACAGGGAGCTGGAAACACCATATATTTT.

This clone was detected a few times. The rearrangement joins TRBV6-1 to TRBJ1-5; D call uncertain. Trimming took off 7 bases at V and 2 bases at J, with 15 bases between the two ends. CDR3 length equals 15 residues. CDR1 is MNHNS, CDR2 SASEGT, per germline. The CDR3 nucleotides read TGTGCCAGCAAAACCTTGTTGTGGGGCAATCAGCCCCAGCATTTT. Protein: CASKTLLWGNQPQHF.

The chain uses TRBV6-5 and TRBJ2-5; D is perhaps TRBD1 or TRBD2 (5 bases each). CDR1 is MNHEY, CDR2 SVGAGI, per germline. Trimming removed 1 base from V and 1 base from J, with 13 bases in between. This CDR3 has 16 residues. The CDR3 is CASSYLTRDGQETQYF. In DNA, the CDR3 is TGTGCCAGCAGTTACTTAACCCGGGACGGCCAAGAGACCCAGTACTTC.

This chain links TRBV9 with TRBJ2-7, with D hard to call. Germline CDR1 and CDR2: SGDLS and YYNGEE. The V end lost 0 bases, the J end lost 7 bases, and 11 bases lay between the germline ends. This CDR3 has 13 amino acids. Here the CDR3 DNA reads TGTGCCAGCAGCGTAGCAGGAAATAGGGAGCAGTACTTC. Translation: CASSVAGNREQYF.

This clone has only a few counts. The V call is TRBV5-5, the J call TRBJ1-5; the D is unclear. V was pared by 0 bases and J by 9 bases, with 16 bases between. Germline lookup yields CDR1 SGHKS and CDR2 YYEKEE (reference sequence). The CDR3 spans 15 residues. DNA of the CDR3: TGTGCCAGCAGCTTGGCCAGTCCCCATTTGGGGCCCCAGCATTTT. As protein: CASSLASPHLGPQHF.